Sequencing of this T cell receptor beta chain was carried out in a study of blood T cell repertoires in COVID-19. The overall study: Both acute and convalescent COVID-19 samples were obtained from the United States, Italy and Spain. PBMCs, B-cell-depleted T cells, or T cells provided the cDNA or gDNA that made up the material.

Methods used by the authors: For nucleated cells, counts were estimated from reference gene primer amplification. TCRdb's copy holds only in-frame clones and misses some; the assay was immunoSEQ multiplex PCR. V, J and clone size derive from that table, while D and trimming were established from the DNA sequence. The sample consists of a few hundred thousand clones, nearly 90% of them appearing once. The CDR3 consists of 15 residues. Trimming cost V 2 bases and J 2 bases, with 9 bases left between them. Germline V gene data show CDR1 as SGHTA and CDR2 as FQGTGA. The gene calls are TRBV7-3 and TRBJ2-2; D gene uncertain. The sample was peripheral blood. This clonotype was sampled from a woman between 18 and 29 years old who had recovered from COVID-19. This chain's CDR3 is CASSLGQPNTGELFF. The CDR3, as DNA: TGTGCCAGCAGCTTAGGGCAGCCTAACACCGGGGAGCTGTTTTTT.